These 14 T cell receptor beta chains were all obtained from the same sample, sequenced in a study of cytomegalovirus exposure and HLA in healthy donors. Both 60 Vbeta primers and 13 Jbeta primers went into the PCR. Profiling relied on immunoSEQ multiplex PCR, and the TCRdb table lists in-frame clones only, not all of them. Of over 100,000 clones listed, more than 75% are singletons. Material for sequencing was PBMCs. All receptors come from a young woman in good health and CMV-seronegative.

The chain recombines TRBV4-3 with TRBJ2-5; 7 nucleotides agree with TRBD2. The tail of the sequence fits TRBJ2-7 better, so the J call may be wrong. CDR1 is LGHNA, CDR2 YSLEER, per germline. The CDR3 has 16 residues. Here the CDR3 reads CASSQAGRTSFYEQYF. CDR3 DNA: TGCGCCAGCAGCCAAGCGGGTCGGACTAGTTTCTACGAGCAGTACTTC.

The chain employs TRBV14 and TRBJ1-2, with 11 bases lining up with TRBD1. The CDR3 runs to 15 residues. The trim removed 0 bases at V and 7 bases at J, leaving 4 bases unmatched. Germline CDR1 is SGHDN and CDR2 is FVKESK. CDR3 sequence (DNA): TGTGCCAGCAGCCAAGACGAAGGACAGGGGGCTGGCTACACCTTC. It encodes CASSQDEGQGAGYTF.

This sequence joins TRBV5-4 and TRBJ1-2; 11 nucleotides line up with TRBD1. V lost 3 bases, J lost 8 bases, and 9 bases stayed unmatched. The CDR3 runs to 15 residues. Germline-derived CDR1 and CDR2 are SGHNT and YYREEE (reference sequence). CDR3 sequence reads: CASSSPGQGVGGYTF. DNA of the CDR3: TGTGCCAGCAGCTCGCCGGGACAGGGGGTGGGCGGCTACACCTTC.

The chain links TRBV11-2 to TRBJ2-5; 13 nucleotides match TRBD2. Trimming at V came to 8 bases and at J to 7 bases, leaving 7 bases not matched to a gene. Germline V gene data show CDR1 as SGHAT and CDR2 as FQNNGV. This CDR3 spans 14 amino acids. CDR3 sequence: CASGGLAGDGTQYF. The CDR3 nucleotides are TGTGCCAGCGGAGGACTAGCGGGAGATGGGACCCAGTACTTC.

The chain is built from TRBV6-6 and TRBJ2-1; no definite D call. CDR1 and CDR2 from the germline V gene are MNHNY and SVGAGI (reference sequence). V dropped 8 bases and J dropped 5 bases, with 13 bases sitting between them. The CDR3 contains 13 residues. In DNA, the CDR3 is TGTGCCAGCCGGCCCCCTGGAGACAATGAGCAGTTCTTC. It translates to CASRPPGDNEQFF.

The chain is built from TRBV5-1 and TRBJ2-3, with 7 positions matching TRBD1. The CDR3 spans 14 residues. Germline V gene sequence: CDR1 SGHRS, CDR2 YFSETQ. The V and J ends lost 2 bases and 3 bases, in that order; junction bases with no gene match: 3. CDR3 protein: CASSFRQGTDTQYF. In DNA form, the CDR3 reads TGCGCCAGCAGCTTTAGACAGGGAACAGATACGCAGTATTTT.

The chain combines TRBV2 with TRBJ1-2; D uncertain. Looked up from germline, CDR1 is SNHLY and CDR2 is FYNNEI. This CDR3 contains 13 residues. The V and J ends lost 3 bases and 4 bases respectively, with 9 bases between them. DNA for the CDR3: TGTGCCAGCAGTGAGGTGGAGGGCTATGGCTACACCTTC. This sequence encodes CASSEVEGYGYTF.

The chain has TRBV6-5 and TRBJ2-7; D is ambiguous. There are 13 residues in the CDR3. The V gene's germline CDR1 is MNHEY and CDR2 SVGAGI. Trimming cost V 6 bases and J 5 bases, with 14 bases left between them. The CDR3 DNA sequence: TGTGCCAGCAGAAGAAATGGAGACCACGAGCAGTACTTC. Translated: CASRRNGDHEQYF.

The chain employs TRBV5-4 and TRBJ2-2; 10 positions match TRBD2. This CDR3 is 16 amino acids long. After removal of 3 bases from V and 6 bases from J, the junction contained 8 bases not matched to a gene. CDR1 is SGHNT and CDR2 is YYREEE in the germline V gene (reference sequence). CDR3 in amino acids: CASSSGGTSDSGELFF. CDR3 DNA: TGTGCCAGCAGCTCCGGCGGGACTAGCGACTCCGGGGAGCTGTTTTTT. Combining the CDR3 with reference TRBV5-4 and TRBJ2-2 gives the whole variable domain ETGVTQSPTHLIKTRGQQVTLRCSSQSGHNTVSWYQQALGQGPQFIFQYYREEENGRGNFPPRFSGLQFPNYSSELNVNALELDDSALYLCASSSGGTSDSGELFFGEGSRLTVL.

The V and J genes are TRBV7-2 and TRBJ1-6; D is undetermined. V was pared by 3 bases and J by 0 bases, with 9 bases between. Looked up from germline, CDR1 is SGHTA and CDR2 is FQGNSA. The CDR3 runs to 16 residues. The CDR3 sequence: CASSFYFNSYNSPLHF. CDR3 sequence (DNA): TGTGCCAGCAGCTTCTATTTTAACTCCTATAATTCACCCCTCCACTTT.

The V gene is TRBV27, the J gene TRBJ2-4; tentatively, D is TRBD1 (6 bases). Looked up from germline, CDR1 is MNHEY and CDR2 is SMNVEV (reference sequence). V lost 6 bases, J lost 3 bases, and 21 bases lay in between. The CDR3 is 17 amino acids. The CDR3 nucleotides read TGTGCCAGCAGCCCTCTCTTAAGGGGACACGACAAAAACATTCAGTACTTC. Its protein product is CASSPLLRGHDKNIQYF.

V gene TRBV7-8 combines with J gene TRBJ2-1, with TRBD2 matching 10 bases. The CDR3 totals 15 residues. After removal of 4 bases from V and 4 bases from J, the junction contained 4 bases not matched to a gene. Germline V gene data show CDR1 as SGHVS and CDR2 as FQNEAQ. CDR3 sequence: CASSSGTSDYNEQFF. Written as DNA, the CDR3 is TGTGCCAGCAGCTCCGGGACTAGCGATTACAATGAGCAGTTCTTC.

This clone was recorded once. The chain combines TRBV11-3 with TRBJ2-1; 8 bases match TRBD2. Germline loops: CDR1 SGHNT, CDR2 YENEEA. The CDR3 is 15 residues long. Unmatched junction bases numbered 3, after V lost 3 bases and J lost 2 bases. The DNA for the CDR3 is TGTGCCAGCAGCTTGAGGCGGGGGGCCTACAATGAGCAGTTCTTC. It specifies CASSLRRGAYNEQFF.

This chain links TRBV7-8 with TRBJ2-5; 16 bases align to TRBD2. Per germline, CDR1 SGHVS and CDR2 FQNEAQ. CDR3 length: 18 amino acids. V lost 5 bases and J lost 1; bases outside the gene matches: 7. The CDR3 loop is CASSPGLAGGPSQETQYF. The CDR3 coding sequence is TGTGCCAGCAGCCCGGGACTAGCGGGGGGGCCCAGCCAAGAGACCCAGTACTTC.